This passage covers 7 T cell receptor beta chains from one sample sequenced in a study of blood T cell repertoires in COVID-19. The repertoire was sequenced with immunoSEQ multiplex PCR; TCRdb's copy has only in-frame clones and lacks some. In the table there are tens of thousands of clones, roughly 84% of which are singletons. Source material: peripheral blood. The receptors originated from a man older than 75 with COVID-19, enrolled during active disease.

The rearrangement links TRBV15 to TRBJ2-2; 9 nucleotides line up with TRBD1. V dropped 3 bases and J dropped 5; count of bases not matched to a gene: 4. Germline loops: CDR1 LNHNV, CDR2 YYDKDF (reference sequence). The CDR3 has 15 residues. The CDR3 region is CATSRRDRDTGELFF. The CDR3 DNA sequence: TGTGCCACCAGCAGGAGGGACAGGGATACCGGGGAGCTGTTTTTT.

This chain joins TRBV21-1 and TRBJ2-7; the DNA was not compared with TRBD1, the D call given in the table. TRBV21-1 has pseudogene status. The CDR3 runs 15 residues. CDR3 sequence reads: CASSPGTPSSYEQYV. DNA of the CDR3: TGTGCCAGCAGCCCCGGGACACCTAGCTCCTACGAGCAGTACGTC.

The rearrangement joins TRBV5-1 to TRBJ1-4, with a possible D match to TRBD1 (5 bases). The V gene lost 4 bases and the J gene lost 0 bases, with 10 bases spanning the gap. CDR1 is SGHRS, CDR2 YFSETQ, per germline. The CDR3 spans 15 residues. CDR3 bases: TGCGCCAGCAGCACGACAGAGACAACTAATGAAAAACTGTTTTTT. Translated: CASSTTETTNEKLFF.

The chain combines TRBV7-3 with TRBJ1-2, with 8 bases fitting TRBD1. Germline V gene data show CDR1 as SGHTA and CDR2 as FQGTGA. With 6 bases clipped from V and 6 bases from J, the junction kept 9 bases outside the gene matches. The CDR3 contains 14 residues. DNA of the CDR3: TGTGCCAGCAGTCTACACAGGACAGGGAATGGCTACACCTTC. Amino acids: CASSLHRTGNGYTF.

The CDR3 DNA reads TGTGCCAGCAGCTCGAAAGGGACATTTTACGAGCAGTACTTC. Protein sequence: CASSSKGTFYEQYF. The chain employs TRBV7-2 and TRBJ2-7; TRBD1 is a possible D gene (6 bases). The length of the CDR3 is 14 residues. Germline CDR1 reads SGHTA; CDR2 reads FQGNSA. V shed 4 bases and J shed 4 bases, with 14 bases lying between them. Variable domain in full (rest from reference TRBV7-2 and TRBJ2-7): GAGVSQSPSNKVTEKGKDVELRCDPISGHTALYWYRQSLGQGLEFLIYFQGNSAPDKSGLPSDRFSAERTGGSVSTLTIQRTQQEDSAVYLCASSSKGTFYEQYFGPGTRLTVT.

V usage is TRBV5-4 and J usage is TRBJ2-3; 14 bases are a match to TRBD2. CDR1 SGHNT and CDR2 YYREEE come from the germline V gene (reference sequence). With 2 bases clipped from V and 3 bases from J, the junction kept 11 bases outside the gene matches. The CDR3 loop spans 19 amino acids. The CDR3 protein is CASSFRLAGGPFRTDTQYF. CDR3 DNA: TGTGCCAGCAGCTTTAGACTAGCGGGGGGGCCATTTAGGACAGATACGCAGTATTTT.

V and J are TRBV6-9 and TRBJ2-1; 7 positions agree with TRBD2. V lost 2 bases and J lost 0; bases outside the gene matches: 13. There are 19 residues in the CDR3. CDR1 MNHGY and CDR2 SVAAGI come from the germline V gene. The CDR3 spells CASSYVSGPPSGSYNEQFF. The CDR3 bases are TGTGCCAGCAGTTATGTTAGCGGGCCCCCCAGCGGCTCCTACAATGAGCAGTTCTTC.